This T cell receptor beta chain comes out of a study of T cells expressing NK-cell markers. About the research overall: The sequencing cohort of eight donors included seven HCMV-seropositive individuals and one seronegative individual. Study results and caveats: Several of the donors also had these clonotypes leading their CD3+CD56-NKG2C+ fraction. Roughly six donors carried dominant NKG2C+ clonotypes that made up roughly 1.0-7.5% of their CD8+ T cells.

As concerns this clonotype: Antigen unknown.

From its re-call of the 5' RACE reads, TCRdb lists each CDR3 protein once, without DNA. The table lists 350,000 to 400,000 distinct CDR3 sequences, with around a tenth in the top ten. The CDR3 extends over 13 amino acids. Germline V gene data show CDR1 as SGHRS and CDR2 as YFSETQ. Sequencing used blood T cells: a sorted CD56 or NKG2C T cell subset, CD4+ or CD8+ T cells, or bulk PBMC T cells (not recorded which). This clonotype was sampled from a woman aged 45-59 years in good health. This chain joins TRBV5-1 and TRBJ1-1. CDR3 protein: CASSLVRDTEAFF.